The sequence of this TCR beta chain was determined in a study of early T cells in non-severe SARS-CoV-2 infection. About the research overall: Bulk RNA isolated from unsorted whole blood underwent sequencing; chains were not paired.

V gave up 7 bases and J gave up 6 bases; unmatched junction bases: 4. Looked up from germline, CDR1 is SQVTM and CDR2 is ANQGSEA. The CDR3 is made up of 13 amino acids. Findings and caveats of the study: Sequences matched to VDJdb favored anti-spike CD8 responses, while private and CD4 specificities were missed.

Individual cDNA molecules carried attached unique molecular identifiers. MiXCR, applied by TCRdb to the 5' RACE reads, yields one record per CDR3 protein. The table lists around 56,000 distinct CDR3 sequences, about 7.7% of them singletons. This clonotype was seen ten or more times. Its specificity is unknown. This chain connects TRBV29-1 to TRBJ2-1, with 12 bases lining up with TRBD2. The TCR comes from an adult who was a healthcare worker with PCR-confirmed SARS-CoV-2 infection or an uninfected control (not recorded which). The sample was whole blood, taken at baseline. The CDR3 DNA reads TGCAGCGCCGGACTAGCGGGACCCAATGAGCAGTTCTTC. Translation: CSAGLAGPNEQFF.